The 24 T cell receptor beta chains below were found in one sample sequenced in a study of shared clonotypes between healthy human individuals. Some clones are missing from TCRdb's copy, which holds only in-frame ones; the method was immunoSEQ multiplex PCR. This sample has about 680,000 clones, with about 92% found just once. Selected positively for CCR7 and CD45RO-negative, naive CD8 cells excluded terminally differentiated effector memory CD45RA+ cells. Sequenced sample: naive CD8+ T cells sorted from blood. These receptors were collected from a man aged 25 to 40 in good health.

The CDR3 is CASSLDELSGPPFNEQFF. The CDR3 DNA is TGTGCCAGCAGCTTAGATGAATTGTCAGGTCCCCCTTTTAATGAGCAGTTCTTC. The chain couples TRBV7-9 to TRBJ2-1; D ambiguous. The CDR3 has 18 amino acids. Trimming took 1 base from V and 7 from J, leaving 23 bases between them. The germline gives CDR1 SEHNR, CDR2 FQNEAQ (reference sequence).

This clone was seen a single time. The chain links TRBV6-5 to TRBJ2-1, with 10 nucleotides matching TRBD2. This CDR3 is 14 amino acids long. Germline values: CDR1 MNHEY, CDR2 SVGAGI. Trimming removed 7 bases from V and 7 bases from J; junction bases left unmatched: 7. The DNA for the CDR3 is TGTGCCAGCAAGTCTAGCGGGAGAGGGAATGAGCAGTTCTTC. It encodes CASKSSGRGNEQFF.

The chain combines TRBV15 with TRBJ1-4; D ambiguous. The germline V gene has CDR1 LNHNV and CDR2 YYDKDF (reference sequence). Trimming took 0 bases from V and 5 from J, leaving 1 base between them. This CDR3 has 12 amino acids. CDR3 amino acids: CATSRENEKLFF. The DNA of the CDR3 is TGTGCCACCAGCAGAGAAAATGAAAAACTGTTTTTT. The full variable domain, with the rest looked up from reference TRBV15 and TRBJ1-4, is DAMVIQNPRYQVTQFGKPVTLSCSQTLNHNVMYWYQQKSSQAPKLLFHYYDKDFNNEADTPDNFQSRRPNTSFCFLDIRSPGLGDTAMYLCATSRENEKLFFGSGTQLSVL.

A single count supports this clone. The V call is TRBV28, the J call TRBJ1-5, with D uncertain. Trimming cost V 5 bases and J 6 bases, with 11 bases left between them. Germline CDR1 is MDHEN and CDR2 is SYDVKM. The CDR3 has 13 amino acids. In DNA form, the CDR3 reads TGTGCCAGCAGTAATCCGACGGGTCAGCCCCAGCATTTT. It codes for CASSNPTGQPQHF. The full variable domain, with the rest looked up from reference TRBV28 and TRBJ1-5, is DVKVTQSSRYLVKRTGEKVFLECVQDMDHENMFWYRQDPGLGLRLIYFSYDVKMKEKGDIPEGYSVSREKKERFSLILESASTNQTSMYLCASSNPTGQPQHFGDGTRLSIL.

J is TRBJ2-1 and V is TRBV11-2; TRBD2 agrees at 7 bases. CDR3 length equals 17 residues. After removal of 5 bases from V and 4 bases from J, the junction contained 14 bases not matched to a gene. In germline, CDR1 is SGHAT, CDR2 FQNNGV. The CDR3: CASSRTGEGGIYNEQFF. Written as DNA, the CDR3 is TGTGCCAGCAGCCGCACGGGGGAGGGAGGGATATACAATGAGCAGTTCTTC. Looking up the rest from reference TRBV11-2 and TRBJ2-1 gives the full variable domain: EAGVAQSPRYKIIEKRQSVAFWCNPISGHATLYWYQQILGQGPKLLIQFQNNGVVDDSQLPKDRFSAERLKGVDSTLKIQPAKLEDSAVYLCASSRTGEGGIYNEQFFGPGTRLTVL.

The chain is built from TRBV27 and TRBJ2-1; the D gene could be TRBD1 or TRBD2 (5 bases each). Trimming took off 5 bases at V and 7 bases at J, with 12 bases between the two ends. The CDR3 extends over 13 amino acids. In germline, CDR1 is MNHEY, CDR2 SMNVEV (reference sequence). In nucleotides, the CDR3 is TGTGCCAGCAGTAGGGACCTATGGAATGAGCAGTTCTTC. Translation: CASSRDLWNEQFF.

This chain connects TRBV5-4 to TRBJ2-7; 11 nucleotides align to TRBD2. CDR1 is SGHNT and CDR2 is YYREEE in the germline V gene (reference sequence). The J segment lost 7 bases and the V segment lost 3 bases, leaving 9 bases of the junction unmatched. The CDR3 is 15 residues long. CDR3 DNA: TGTGCCAGCAGCTCCGCCCCCGGACTAGCGGGTGAGCAGTACTTC. This codes for CASSSAPGLAGEQYF. Variable domain in full (rest from reference TRBV5-4 and TRBJ2-7): ETGVTQSPTHLIKTRGQQVTLRCSSQSGHNTVSWYQQALGQGPQFIFQYYREEENGRGNFPPRFSGLQFPNYSSELNVNALELDDSALYLCASSSAPGLAGEQYFGPGTRLTVT.

CDR3 amino acids: CASSVGAYNYEQYF. CDR3 bases: TGTGCCAGCAGCGTAGGAGCCTACAACTACGAGCAGTACTTC. The rearrangement links TRBV9 to TRBJ2-7; D is ambiguous. Germline V gives CDR1 SGDLS, CDR2 YYNGEE. The V end lost 0 bases, the J end lost 3 bases, and 10 bases lay between the germline ends. CDR3 length: 14 residues. Using reference TRBV9 and TRBJ2-7 for the parts outside the CDR3, the full variable domain is DSGVTQTPKHLITATGQRVTLRCSPRSGDLSVYWYQQSLDQGLQFLIQYYNGEERAKGNILERFSAQQFPDLHSELNLSSLELGDSALYFCASSVGAYNYEQYFGPGTRLTVT.

The chain is built from TRBV14 and TRBJ2-7, with TRBD2 matching 11 bases. The CDR3 has 15 residues. Trimming cost V 1 base and J 9 bases; bases outside gene matches: 8. Germline V gives CDR1 SGHDN, CDR2 FVKESK. The CDR3 nucleotides are TGTGCCAGCAGCCAAGTACTAGCGGGAGTTGGTGGGCAGTACTTC. Translating gives CASSQVLAGVGGQYF.

The gene calls are TRBV7-9 and TRBJ2-1, with D unclear. The CDR3 loop spans 14 amino acids. V was clipped by 5 bases and J by 7 bases, with 15 bases between them. Germline V gene data show CDR1 as SEHNR and CDR2 as FQNEAQ (reference sequence). DNA of the CDR3: TGTGCCAGCAGCCGAGAGGAGCGTTGGAATGAGCAGTTCTTC. The encoded protein is CASSREERWNEQFF.

This rearrangement joins TRBV9 to TRBJ1-1; D ambiguous. This CDR3 spans 13 amino acids. Trimming took 4 bases from V and 5 from J, leaving 12 bases between them. Germline CDR1 SGDLS, CDR2 YYNGEE. In nucleotides, the CDR3 is TGTGCCAGCAGCCCCAGCACCGGGACTGAAGCTTTCTTT. It is translated as CASSPSTGTEAFF.

The chain employs TRBV7-2 and TRBJ2-1, with TRBD2 identical over 14 bases. CDR1 is SGHTA and CDR2 is FQGNSA in the germline V gene. The length of the CDR3 is 15 residues. J lost 7 bases, V lost 3 bases, and 2 bases had no gene match. In nucleotides, the CDR3 is TGTGCCAGCAGCTTTGGGACTAGCGGGAGTAATGAGCAGTTCTTC. Protein: CASSFGTSGSNEQFF.

This chain connects TRBV7-9 to TRBJ1-4; TRBD1 aligns across 8 bases. This CDR3 spans 17 amino acids. Germline V gives CDR1 SEHNR, CDR2 FQNEAQ (reference sequence). V dropped 4 bases and J dropped 3; count of bases not matched to a gene: 10. CDR3 DNA: TGTGCCAGCAGCTCCGGACAGGGAGGGAGCGCTAATGAAAAACTGTTTTTT. Its protein is CASSSGQGGSANEKLFF.

The gene calls are TRBV5-1 and TRBJ2-3; 10 bases line up with TRBD2. The CDR3 sequence is 17 residues long. V lost 0 bases and J lost 2; bases outside the gene matches: 6. In germline, CDR1 is SGHRS, CDR2 YFSETQ. The CDR3 here is CASSLVEAGGDTDTQYF. The CDR3 DNA sequence: TGCGCCAGCAGCTTGGTGGAAGCGGGAGGGGACACAGATACGCAGTATTTT.

The chain has TRBV6-5 and TRBJ2-3, with D possibly TRBD1 on 5 matching bases. The germline V and J ends were trimmed by 6 bases and 4 bases, with 17 bases remaining between them. The CDR3 totals 15 residues. Germline V gene lookup returns CDR1 MNHEY and CDR2 SVGAGI. The CDR3 is CASSDPAGPSDTQYF. The CDR3 DNA reads as TGTGCCAGCAGCGACCCTGCAGGGCCGTCAGATACGCAGTATTTT.

This clone was recorded once. The CDR3 sequence: CASGTGSSYEQYF. CDR3 coding DNA: TGTGCCAGCGGTACGGGGAGCTCCTACGAGCAGTACTTC. The rearrangement uses TRBV6-1 and TRBJ2-7, with a tentative D call TRBD2 (5 bases). CDR1 and CDR2 from the germline V gene are MNHNS and SASEGT. The CDR3 sequence is 13 residues long. V was clipped by 8 bases and J by 0 bases, with 11 bases between them.

The table lists this clone with many counts. The identical CDR3 is also encoded by other nucleotide sequences in the sample. The J gene is TRBJ2-1, the V gene TRBV6-5, with 7 bases identical to TRBD1. The CDR3 runs 14 residues. Germline trimming cut 6 bases from V and 4 bases from J; bases unmatched to any gene: 6. From germline, CDR1 is MNHEY and CDR2 SVGAGI. The CDR3 sequence: CASRMSGGYNEQFF. In nucleotides, the CDR3 is TGTGCCAGCAGGATGTCAGGGGGTTACAATGAGCAGTTCTTC.

The CDR3 sequence: CASSLTGGHGNTIYF. The CDR3 nucleotides read TGTGCCAGCAGTTTAACAGGGGGCCATGGAAACACCATATATTTT. The V and J genes are TRBV28 and TRBJ1-3, with 9 bases aligning to TRBD1. The CDR3 runs 15 residues. CDR1 is MDHEN, CDR2 SYDVKM, per germline. J gave up 3 bases and V 2 bases, and 2 bases lay outside the gene matches.

CDR3 nucleotides: TGTGCCAGCAGTTTAGAGGGCACCACCGAGCAGTACTTC. Protein: CASSLEGTTEQYF. V usage is TRBV28 and J usage is TRBJ2-7, with D possibly being TRBD2 (5 bases). This CDR3 contains 13 residues. V shed 2 bases and J shed 6 bases, with 11 bases lying between them. The germline V gene has CDR1 MDHEN and CDR2 SYDVKM.

V usage is TRBV27 and J usage is TRBJ1-1, with a weak D call TRBD1 (6 bases). Looked up from germline, CDR1 is MNHEY and CDR2 is SMNVEV (reference sequence). V was clipped by 11 bases and J by 4 bases, with 14 bases between them. The CDR3 consists of 12 residues. CDR3 amino acids: CASSEGGTEAFF. Written as DNA, the CDR3 is TGTGCCTCCTCGGAGGGGGGCACTGAAGCTTTCTTT.

This sequence joins TRBV19 and TRBJ1-2; possibly TRBD1 for D (5 bases). CDR3 length equals 14 residues. Germline V gene lookup returns CDR1 LNHDA and CDR2 SQIVND (reference sequence). V was shortened by 3 bases and J by 3 bases, with 11 bases between the two germline ends. The CDR3 is CASSMQGSYYGYTF. Here the CDR3 DNA reads TGTGCCAGTAGTATGCAGGGCTCCTACTATGGCTACACCTTC. Combining the CDR3 with reference TRBV19 and TRBJ1-2 gives the whole variable domain DGGITQSPKYLFRKEGQNVTLSCEQNLNHDAMYWYRQDPGQGLRLIYYSQIVNDFQKGDIAEGYSVSREKKESFPLTVTSAQKNPTAFYLCASSMQGSYYGYTFGSGTRLTVV.

The chain couples TRBV5-1 to TRBJ2-3; a possible D gene is TRBD2 (5 bases). The CDR3 has 16 amino acids. V gave up 0 bases and J gave up 3 bases, with 14 bases separating them. CDR1 and CDR2 from the germline V gene are SGHRS and YFSETQ. This CDR3 is CASSLDQAVVTDTQYF. In nucleotides, the CDR3 is TGCGCCAGCAGCTTGGACCAAGCGGTCGTGACAGATACGCAGTATTTT.

This rearrangement joins TRBV27 to TRBJ1-5; D is possibly TRBD1 (6 bases). CDR3 length: 16 residues. V was cut by 5 bases and J by 6 bases, with 20 bases left in between. Per the germline V gene, CDR1 is MNHEY and CDR2 is SMNVEV (reference sequence). The CDR3 nucleotides are TGTGCCAGCAGTCCCGAATCTGGGGGCTGGTTTCAGCCCCAGCATTTT. Protein product: CASSPESGGWFQPQHF.

The chain carries TRBV5-1 and TRBJ2-3, with D unresolved. CDR3 length: 11 residues. V dropped 6 bases and J dropped 4 bases, with 6 bases sitting between them. Germline-derived CDR1 and CDR2 are SGHRS and YFSETQ. CDR3 bases: TGCGCCAGCACCGTCTCAGATACGCAGTATTTT. It is translated as CASTVSDTQYF.